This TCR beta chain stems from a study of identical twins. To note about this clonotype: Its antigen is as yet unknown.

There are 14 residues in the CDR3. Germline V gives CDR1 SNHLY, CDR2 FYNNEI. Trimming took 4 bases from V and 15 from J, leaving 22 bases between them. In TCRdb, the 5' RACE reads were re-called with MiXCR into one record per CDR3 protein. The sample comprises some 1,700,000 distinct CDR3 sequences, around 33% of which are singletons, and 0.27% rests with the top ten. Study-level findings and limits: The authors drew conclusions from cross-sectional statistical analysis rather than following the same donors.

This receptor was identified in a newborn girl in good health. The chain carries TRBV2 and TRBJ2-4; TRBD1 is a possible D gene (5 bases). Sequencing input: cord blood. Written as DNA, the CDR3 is TGTGCCAGCAGTGTTAAGGGGCAAGGCTACGAGCGGTACTTC. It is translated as CASSVKGQGYERYF.